This TCR beta chain was recovered during a study of blood T cell repertoires in COVID-19. Study-level information: Specimens from acute and convalescent COVID-19 originated in the United States, Italy and Spain. T cells, B-cell-depleted T cells, or PBMCs provided the cDNA or gDNA that served as material.

The trim removed 8 bases at V and 4 bases at J, leaving 9 bases unmatched. Germline values: CDR1 LNHNV, CDR2 YYDKDF (reference sequence). CDR3 length equals 15 residues. Produced via immunoSEQ multiplex PCR; TCRdb's table is partial and in-frame only. Among hundreds of thousands of clones, roughly 80% were seen once, and the ten largest hold about 4%. Cohorts were assigned according to the clinical history that participants reported. This chain joins TRBV15 and TRBJ1-5; TRBD1 matches at 9 bases. The origin of this receptor is a man aged 25 to 45 with acute COVID-19. The sequenced sample consisted of PBMCs or T cells enriched from blood (not recorded which). CDR3 residues: CATEPGQGPNQPQHF. CDR3 nucleotide sequence: TGTGCCACCGAACCGGGACAGGGACCAAATCAGCCCCAGCATTTT.